This TCR beta chain was identified during a study of T cell responses to AZD1222 COVID-19 vaccine. This clone has just one count. The antigen is not known. Germline lookup yields CDR1 SGHDT and CDR2 YYEEEE. This CDR3 is built from 17 residues. The trim removed 2 bases at V and 2 bases at J, leaving 9 bases unmatched. TCRdb's copy holds only in-frame clones and misses some; the assay was immunoSEQ multiplex PCR. The sample contains about 160,000 clones, roughly 93% of which appear only once. Points from the study as a whole: Sampling captured repertoires only after the peak T cell response. Donors in the cohort were predominantly white British and more often female, and clonal diversity was possibly underestimated. Just five to seven people given AZD1222 tested seropositive at baseline. Compared with day 0, the breadth and depth of the Spike-specific TCR repertoire rose significantly after two doses of AZD1222.

The rearrangement uses TRBV5-6 and TRBJ2-3; 9 bases fit TRBD2. The TCR sequence derives from an adult in good health. The sequencing used peripheral blood, collected on day 0 of AZD1222 vaccination. Here the CDR3 reads CASSLFRSGGFTDTQYF. CDR3 bases: TGTGCCAGCAGCTTATTTCGGAGCGGGGGGTTCACAGATACGCAGTATTTT.